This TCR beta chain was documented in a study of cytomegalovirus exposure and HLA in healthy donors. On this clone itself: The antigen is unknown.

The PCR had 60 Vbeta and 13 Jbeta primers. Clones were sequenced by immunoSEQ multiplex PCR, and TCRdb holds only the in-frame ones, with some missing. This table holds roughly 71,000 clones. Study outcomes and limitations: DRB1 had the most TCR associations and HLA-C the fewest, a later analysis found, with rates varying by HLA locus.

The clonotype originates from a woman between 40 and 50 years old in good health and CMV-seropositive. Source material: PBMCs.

CDR3 bases: TGTGCCAGCAGCGTCGTCTGGAGTCTTTCTGGAGAGACCCAGTACTTC. It encodes CASSVVWSLSGETQYF. The chain has TRBV7-6 and TRBJ2-5; D ambiguous. The CDR3 loop spans 16 amino acids. CDR1 is SGHVS and CDR2 is FNYEAQ in the germline V gene. The V and J ends lost 5 bases and 4 bases respectively, with 20 bases between them.